Listed below are T cell receptor beta chains from one sample, sequenced in a study of cytomegalovirus exposure and HLA in healthy donors. Only in-frame clones appear in the TCRdb table, and some are missing; sequencing was by immunoSEQ multiplex PCR. Altogether some 110,000 clones are present, around 79% being singletons, with the ten largest covering roughly 3.9%. The sample comprised PBMCs. These receptors were obtained from a man aged 55 to 70 in good health and CMV-seronegative. CDR3s include the opening cysteine and the closing phenylalanine or tryptophan. A D gene is named only where the DNA matches it firmly. A clone size is listed for some rows: how often the clone was seen (once, few, many), or a class if it is expanded.

v_call,clone_size,d_call,j_call,cdr3_aa,cdr3_nt
TRBV5-1,once,-,TRBJ1-3,CASSFGTSGNTIYF,TGCGCCAGCAGCTTCGGGACATCTGGAAACACCATATATTTT
TRBV4-3,once,TRBD1,TRBJ2-1,CASSQGLGDRGLNEQFF,TGCGCCAGCAGCCAAGGACTAGGGGACAGGGGCCTCAATGAGCAGTTCTTC
TRBV7-8,-,TRBD2,TRBJ2-5,CASSWTSGGPQETQYF,TGTGCCAGCAGCTGGACTAGCGGGGGGCCACAAGAGACCCAGTACTTC
TRBV6-6,-,-,TRBJ1-1,CASSKAGLSTEAFF,TGTGCCAGCAGTAAGGCGGGGCTATCCACTGAAGCTTTCTTT
TRBV28,once,-,TRBJ2-1,CASSLLPPGQFQFF,TGTGCCAGCAGTTTATTACCTCCTGGACAGTTTCAGTTCTTC
TRBV6-5,-,TRBD1,TRBJ1-1,CASSRQGNTEAFF,TGTGCCAGCTCACGACAGGGGAACACTGAAGCTTTCTTT
TRBV6-6,-,-,TRBJ2-5,CASSPGWVRGQETQYF,TGTGCCAGCAGCCCGGGTTGGGTGCGGGGCCAAGAGACCCAGTACTTC
TRBV5-1,few,-,TRBJ1-3,CASSQGNSGNTIYF,TGCGCCAGCAGCCAGGGGAACTCTGGAAACACCATATATTTT
TRBV30,-,-,TRBJ1-2,CAWSGQINYGYTF,TGTGCCTGGTCCGGACAGATAAACTATGGCTACACCTTC
TRBV2,-,-,TRBJ1-1,CASRRTETEAFF,TGTGCCAGCAGAAGGACAGAGACTGAAGCTTTCTTT
TRBV5-4,-,-,TRBJ2-5,CASSLGLQETQYF,TGTGCCAGCAGCTTGGGACTTCAAGAGACCCAGTACTTC
TRBV7-2,-,-,TRBJ1-1,CASSFASNTEAFF,TGTGCCAGCAGCTTCGCGTCGAACACTGAAGCTTTCTTT
TRBV11-2,-,TRBD1,TRBJ1-1,CASSSLRTGEAFF,TGTGCCAGCAGCTCACTCCGGACAGGGGAAGCTTTCTTT
TRBV27,-,-,TRBJ1-1,CASSPLQKVGPNTEAFF,TGTGCCAGCAGTCCTCTCCAGAAAGTTGGGCCGAACACTGAAGCTTTCTTT
TRBV4-2,-,TRBD1,TRBJ1-1,CASSRGDRFMNTEAFF,TGTGCCAGCAGCCGAGGGGACAGATTTATGAACACTGAAGCTTTCTTT
TRBV5-1,once,TRBD2,TRBJ2-1,CASSLAASGGAGSNEQFF,TGCGCCAGCAGCTTGGCGGCTAGCGGGGGGGCCGGTAGCAATGAGCAGTTCTTC
TRBV4-3,-,-,TRBJ2-3,CASSQDPPTGYSTDTQYF,TGCGCCAGCAGCCAAGATCCCCCGACAGGCTATAGCACAGATACGCAGTATTTT
TRBV4-1,once,-,TRBJ2-1,CASSPTGNEQFF,TGCGCCAGCAGCCCCACAGGGAATGAGCAGTTCTTC
TRBV2,-,TRBD2,TRBJ2-7,CASSPLGTSRAYEQYF,TGTGCCAGCAGCCCGTTAGGGACTAGCCGAGCCTACGAGCAGTACTTC
TRBV27,-,-,TRBJ2-7,CASSFHSRVQQYF,TGTGCCAGCAGTTTTCATTCCCGGGTCCAGCAGTACTTC
TRBV5-1,-,-,TRBJ1-5,CASSFRQDSNQPQHF,TGCGCCAGCAGCTTCCGGCAGGATAGCAATCAGCCCCAGCATTTT
TRBV7-2,-,TRBD2,TRBJ2-7,CASSLDGGDLSEQYF,TGTGCCAGCAGCTTAGACGGGGGGGACCTTTCCGAGCAGTACTTC
TRBV9,-,-,TRBJ2-1,CASSKNPRVNEQFF,TGTGCCAGCAGCAAAAACCCGAGGGTCAATGAGCAGTTCTTC
TRBV7-9,few,-,TRBJ1-5,CASSLASGSGNQPQHF,TGTGCCAGCAGCTTAGCGTCCGGGTCGGGCAATCAGCCCCAGCATTTT
TRBV5-5,-,TRBD1,TRBJ2-5,CASSFRDRRYQETQYF,TGTGCCAGCAGCTTCCGGGACAGGAGGTACCAAGAGACCCAGTACTTC
TRBV7-2,-,TRBD1,TRBJ1-4,CASSSSGTANEKLFF,TGTGCCAGCAGTTCCTCCGGGACAGCTAATGAAAAACTGTTTTTT
TRBV5-4,-,-,TRBJ2-3,CASSWGGPTDTQYF,TGTGCCAGCAGCTGGGGGGGGCCGACAGATACGCAGTATTTT
TRBV4-3,-,-,TRBJ2-2,CASSQKAGVRGGELFF,TGCGCCAGCAGCCAAAAGGCAGGGGTCCGGGGTGGGGAGCTGTTTTTT
TRBV18,-,-,TRBJ2-5,CASSPDPIQTQYF,TGTGCCAGCTCACCAGATCCTATTCAGACCCAGTACTTC
TRBV4-2,-,-,TRBJ1-2,CASSQEQLNYGYTF,TGTGCCAGCAGCCAAGAACAGCTGAACTATGGCTACACCTTC
TRBV7-4,-,TRBD1,TRBJ2-7,CASSLLLGQGLGEQYF,TGTGCCAGCAGCCTCCTCTTGGGACAGGGCCTGGGGGAGCAGTACTTC
TRBV29-1,-,TRBD2,TRBJ2-3,CSARGAQRGADTQYF,TGCAGCGCCCGGGGGGCACAGCGGGGGGCAGATACGCAGTATTTT
TRBV2,-,-,TRBJ2-2,CASTQYTGELFF,TGTGCCAGCACCCAATACACCGGGGAGCTGTTTTTT
TRBV5-3,-,-,TRBJ1-1,CARSLAGDKNTEAFF,TGTGCCAGAAGCTTGGCCGGGGACAAGAACACTGAAGCTTTCTTT
TRBV5-1,few,-,TRBJ1-2,CASSESYYGYTF,TGCGCCAGCAGCGAAAGCTACTATGGCTACACCTTC
TRBV5-1,-,TRBD1,TRBJ1-6,CASSGETGYSPLHF,TGCGCCAGCAGCGGTGAGACAGGGTATTCACCCCTCCACTTT
TRBV28,-,-,TRBJ1-1,CASSIKQGNTEAFF,TGTGCCAGCAGTATAAAACAGGGGAACACTGAAGCTTTCTTT
TRBV10-3,-,TRBD1,TRBJ2-2,CAISGDRGWAGELFF,TGTGCCATCAGTGGGGACAGGGGATGGGCCGGGGAGCTGTTTTTT
TRBV7-2,once,-,TRBJ1-1,CASSLSQANTEAFF,TGTGCCAGCAGCTTAAGTCAGGCGAACACTGAAGCTTTCTTT
TRBV6-4,-,TRBD2,TRBJ2-3,CASSLGGEADTQYF,TGTGCCAGCAGCCTCGGGGGGGAGGCAGATACGCAGTATTTT
TRBV4-3,-,TRBD2,TRBJ2-5,CASSQVFAGGSEQYF,TGCGCCAGCAGCCAAGTCTTTGCGGGGGGGAGTGAGCAGTACTTC
TRBV28,once,-,TRBJ1-2,CASTSGSVGNTF,TGTGCCAGCACTTCAGGGTCGGTAGGCAACACCTTC
TRBV5-4,few,TRBD1,TRBJ2-1,CASSPLSQGNEQFF,TGTGCCAGCAGCCCTCTTTCACAGGGGAATGAGCAGTTCTTC
TRBV19,-,TRBD1,TRBJ1-5,CASSGQGRAQPQHF,TGTGCCAGTTCCGGACAGGGGAGGGCTCAGCCCCAGCATTTT
TRBV4-3,-,-,TRBJ2-7,CASSQDALIESYEQYF,TGCGCCAGCAGCCAAGACGCTTTGATAGAGTCCTACGAGCAGTACTTC
TRBV4-3,-,-,TRBJ2-6,CASSRDSSGANVLTF,TGCGCCAGCAGCCGTGACAGCTCTGGGGCCAACGTCCTGACTTTC
TRBV4-2,-,TRBD2,TRBJ2-3,CASRGRAGAPTDTQYF,TGTGCCAGCAGAGGGCGAGCGGGGGCCCCCACAGATACGCAGTATTTT
TRBV5-4,-,-,TRBJ1-2,CASSLGGLANYGYTF,TGTGCCAGCAGCTTGGGTGGTTTAGCTAACTATGGCTACACCTTC
TRBV25-1,-,TRBD1,TRBJ1-3,CASSGPSYRGEGNTIYF,TGTGCCAGCAGTGGTCCATCGTACAGGGGGGAAGGAAACACCATATATTTT
TRBV28,-,TRBD1,TRBJ1-6,CASSFLQGESSPLHF,TGTGCCAGCAGTTTCCTACAGGGGGAGAGTTCACCCCTCCACTTT
TRBV5-8,few,-,TRBJ1-5,CASSLGQKVNQPQHF,TGTGCCAGCAGCTTGGGGCAGAAAGTCAATCAGCCCCAGCATTTT
TRBV2,-,TRBD1,TRBJ1-1,CASRGRDRGDTEAFF,TGTGCCAGCAGGGGGAGGGACAGGGGTGACACTGAAGCTTTCTTT
TRBV7-8,-,-,TRBJ2-3,CASTLRGTDTQYF,TGTGCCAGCACCCTTAGAGGCACAGATACGCAGTATTTT
TRBV19,-,TRBD1,TRBJ1-6,CASGQGNSPLHF,TGTGCCAGCGGACAGGGTAATTCACCCCTCCACTTT
TRBV7-2,once,TRBD1,TRBJ1-1,CASSFRDRNTEAFF,TGTGCCAGCAGCTTTCGGGACAGGAATACTGAAGCTTTCTTT
TRBV7-2,-,TRBD1,TRBJ1-1,CASSLVLQGAAQDTEAFF,TGTGCCAGCAGCTTAGTTTTACAGGGGGCCGCCCAGGACACTGAAGCTTTCTTT
TRBV19,-,TRBD1,TRBJ1-6,CASSKNRGDGSPLHF,TGTGCCAGTAGTAAGAACAGGGGGGACGGCTCACCCCTCCACTTT
TRBV6-6,-,-,TRBJ2-1,CASSGRNSYNEQFF,TGTGCCAGCAGTGGCCGTAATTCATACAATGAGCAGTTCTTC
TRBV7-2,-,-,TRBJ1-6,CASSLAVGSSYNSPLHF,TGTGCCAGCAGCTTAGCGGTCGGGAGCTCCTATAATTCACCCCTCCACTTT
TRBV7-2,-,-,TRBJ1-4,CASSERSRGGEKLFF,TGTGCCAGCAGCGAAAGGTCCAGGGGCGGTGAAAAACTGTTTTTT